One sample yielded the 16 T cell receptor beta chains listed below, sequenced in a study of post-analysis software for immune sequencing data. The TCR beta cDNA libraries carried unique molecular identifiers. TCRdb independently ran MiXCR on the PCR reads; one entry per CDR3 protein. The table includes hundreds of thousands of distinct CDR3 sequences, approximately 57% detected once. General study points: TRBV5-6, TRBV5-1 and TRBV20-1 belonged to a set of a few TRBV segments that were more frequent in patients than controls.

Antigens for these TCRs are unknown. Sequencing used blood. The receptor set was obtained from a girl aged 5-17 years with multiple sclerosis.

This clonotype has a handful of counts. This chain uses TRBV7-2 with TRBJ2-7; TRBD2 aligns across 8 bases. There are 14 residues in the CDR3. The ends lost 0 bases at V and 4 bases at J; junction bases unmatched: 2. Germline V gives CDR1 SGHTA, CDR2 FQGNSA. CDR3 DNA: TGTGCCAGCAGCTTAGCCGCTAGCGGGTACGAGCAGTACTTC. Its translation: CASSLAASGYEQYF.

The chain uses TRBV5-1 and TRBJ2-3, with D possibly matching TRBD1 (6 bases). The length of the CDR3 is 15 residues. CDR1 is SGHRS and CDR2 is YFSETQ in the germline V gene. Trimming shortened V by 1 base and J by 0 bases, and 9 bases separated the two germline ends. CDR3 sequence: CASSLTGKSTDTQYF. In DNA, the CDR3 is TGCGCCAGCAGCTTGACAGGGAAGAGCACAGATACGCAGTATTTT. The full variable domain, completed using reference TRBV5-1 and TRBJ2-3, is KAGVTQTPRYLIKTRGQQVTLSCSPISGHRSVSWYQQTPGQGLQFLFEYFSETQRNKGNFPGRFSGRQFSNSRSEMNVSTLELGDSALYLCASSLTGKSTDTQYFGPGTRLTVL.

The chain carries TRBV25-1 and TRBJ1-1; D is perhaps TRBD1 (5 bases). Per the germline V gene, CDR1 is MGHDK and CDR2 is SYGVNS. This CDR3 contains 14 residues. Deletions cut 2 bases from V and 1 base from J, with 8 bases between. The CDR3 region is CASSEGRANTEAFF. DNA for the CDR3: TGTGCCAGCAGTGAAGGCAGGGCGAACACTGAAGCTTTCTTT.

This chain connects TRBV20-1 to TRBJ1-1; a weak D match, TRBD1 (6 bases). The V gene's germline CDR1 is DFQATT and CDR2 SNEGSKA (reference sequence). V lost 1 base to trimming and J lost 6 bases, with 9 bases between them. This CDR3 has 12 amino acids. CDR3 in amino acids: CSARGWGPEAFF. DNA of the CDR3: TGCAGTGCTAGAGGATGGGGGCCTGAAGCTTTCTTT.

The V and J genes are TRBV5-1 and TRBJ2-3; D may match TRBD1 or TRBD2 (5 bases each). The CDR3 contains 16 residues. The V end lost 0 bases, the J end lost 1 base, and 12 bases lay between the germline ends. Looked up from germline, CDR1 is SGHRS and CDR2 is YFSETQ. In DNA form, the CDR3 reads TGCGCCAGCAGCTTGGAGGGTACGGGACGCACAGATACGCAGTATTTT. Encoded protein: CASSLEGTGRTDTQYF.

This clonotype was found a few times. V gene TRBV7-6 combines with J gene TRBJ2-5, with D hard to call. Matching the DNA end better, TRBJ2-7 makes the J call doubtful. CDR1 is SGHVS and CDR2 is FNYEAQ in the germline V gene. The CDR3 consists of 13 residues. CDR3 protein: CASSLADRYEQYF. CDR3 nucleotide sequence: TGTGCCAGCAGCTTAGCGGACCGTTACGAGCAGTACTTC.

There are a few counts of this clonotype. The chain joins TRBV12-3 or TRBV12-4 to TRBJ2-7; D might be TRBD1 or TRBD2, each matching 5 bases. This CDR3 is 14 amino acids long. V lost 3 bases to trimming and J lost 2 bases, with 11 bases between them. CDR3 sequence reads: CASSFARGAYEQYF. The CDR3 DNA reads TGTGCCAGCAGTTTTGCGAGAGGGGCCTACGAGCAGTACTTC.

Only a few counts were recorded for this clonotype. The chain couples TRBV29-1 to TRBJ2-3, with D hard to call. Germline V gives CDR1 SQVTM, CDR2 ANQGSEA. The CDR3 extends over 10 amino acids. V lost 7 bases and J lost 6, with 8 bases in between. Here the CDR3 DNA reads TGCAGCGGCACAACCGATACGCAGTATTTT. Its protein is CSGTTDTQYF.

V usage is TRBV19 and J usage is TRBJ2-7; no firm D call. Germline V lookup: CDR1 LNHDA, CDR2 SQIVND (reference sequence). The CDR3 runs to 14 residues. Between the trimmed V and J ends, which lost 3 bases and 3 bases, there was a span of 12 bases. In nucleotides, the CDR3 is TGTGCCAGTAGTATCTCCCAGGCCCACTACGAGCAGTACTTC. Translated, it gives CASSISQAHYEQYF.

J is TRBJ2-4 and V is TRBV5-1; D not certain. V was pared by 3 bases and J by 0 bases, with 7 bases between. Germline V CDR1 and CDR2: SGHRS, YFSETQ. The CDR3 is 14 amino acids. CDR3 in amino acids: CASSSQVAKNIQYF. The CDR3 nucleotides are TGCGCCAGCAGCTCTCAGGTAGCCAAAAACATTCAGTACTTC.

A few counts support this clonotype. The chain couples TRBV9 to TRBJ2-7; 9 bases align to TRBD1. V was clipped by 4 bases and J by 1 base; unmatched bases: 9. Looked up from germline, CDR1 is SGDLS and CDR2 is YYNGEE. The CDR3 covers 16 residues. The CDR3 here is CASSPSSGTGSYEQYF. In DNA form, the CDR3 reads TGTGCCAGCAGCCCCTCCTCTGGGACAGGGTCCTACGAGCAGTACTTC.

The rearrangement links TRBV7-8 to TRBJ2-7, with 9 bases identical to TRBD1. V dropped 2 bases and J dropped 4; count of bases not matched to a gene: 9. This CDR3 comprises 16 residues. Germline V lookup: CDR1 SGHVS, CDR2 FQNEAQ. As DNA, the CDR3 is TGTGCCAGCAGCTTAAGAACGGGACAGGGATTTTACGAGCAGTACTTC. Encoded protein: CASSLRTGQGFYEQYF.

This clonotype was picked up a small number of times. The chain uses TRBV3-1 and TRBJ2-3; weak D call: TRBD1 (5 bases). V dropped 3 bases and J dropped 2 bases, with 12 bases sitting between them. The CDR3 sequence is 15 residues long. Germline V gene lookup returns CDR1 LGHDT and CDR2 YNNKEL (reference sequence). CDR3 amino acids: CASSHPDSFTDTQYF. CDR3 nucleotide sequence: TGTGCCAGCAGCCACCCCGACAGCTTCACAGATACGCAGTATTTT.

This clonotype was recorded a few times. V gene TRBV20-1 combines with J gene TRBJ2-3; possibly TRBD2 for D (5 bases). V was clipped by 3 bases and J by 0 bases, with 10 bases between them. This CDR3 is 14 amino acids long. The germline V gene has CDR1 DFQATT and CDR2 SNEGSKA (reference sequence). In DNA form, the CDR3 reads TGCAGTGCTAGGGTAGCGCCTAGCACAGATACGCAGTATTTT. Its translation: CSARVAPSTDTQYF.

The V call is TRBV7-2, the J call TRBJ1-5; the D is unclear. This CDR3 has 16 amino acids. V lost 5 bases to trimming and J lost 1 base, with 15 bases between them. Germline CDR1 SGHTA, CDR2 FQGNSA. CDR3 in DNA: TGTGCCAGCAGCCTCAGCTGGGGTGGAAGCAATCAGCCCCAGCATTTT. Translation gives CASSLSWGGSNQPQHF.

V is TRBV12-3 or TRBV12-4 and J is TRBJ2-1; D gene uncertain. The V gene lost 6 bases and the J gene lost 7 bases, with 10 bases spanning the gap. The CDR3 contains 12 residues. CDR3 in amino acids: CASSFLGNEQFF. The CDR3 DNA reads TGTGCCAGCAGCTTCCTAGGGAATGAGCAGTTCTTC.